Shown below are 22 T cell receptor beta chains from a single sample sequenced in a study of blood T cell repertoires in COVID-19. The table came from immunoSEQ multiplex PCR; TCRdb's copy has only in-frame clones and leaves some out. The sample lists 200,000 to 250,000 clones; about 90% were seen once. Sample: peripheral blood. These receptors all stem from a man under 40 with acute or convalescent COVID-19.

This clone occurred once. The CDR3 DNA is TGCGCCAGCAGCTTGACCGGGACTAGTCGGGGGGAGACCCAGTACTTC. This gives the protein CASSLTGTSRGETQYF. V gene TRBV5-1 combines with J gene TRBJ2-5; 8 bases agree with TRBD2. V gave up 1 base and J gave up 5 bases; unmatched junction bases: 10. The CDR3 is 16 amino acids. CDR1 SGHRS and CDR2 YFSETQ come from the germline V gene.

The chain uses TRBV2 and TRBJ2-3; 13 bases are shared with TRBD2. The germline V gene encodes CDR1 SNHLY and CDR2 FYNNEI. The CDR3 totals 14 residues. V gave up 6 bases and J gave up 4 bases; unmatched junction bases: 1. The CDR3 here is CASRLAGGSDTQYF. In DNA, the CDR3 is TGTGCCAGCAGACTAGCGGGGGGGTCAGATACGCAGTATTTT.

The chain combines TRBV3-1 (or the pseudogene TRBV3-2) with TRBJ2-7; 9 nucleotides match TRBD2. CDR1 and CDR2 from the germline V gene are LGHDT and YNNKEL (reference sequence). This CDR3 region has 16 residues. V dropped 1 base and J dropped 4; count of bases not matched to a gene: 8. CDR3 in DNA: TGTGCCAGCAGCCAAGGGTTGATAGCGGGAGCTTACGAGCAGTACTTC. This codes for CASSQGLIAGAYEQYF.

The V gene is TRBV25-1, the J gene TRBJ2-2, with D unclear. The CDR3 consists of 14 residues. Germline V gene lookup returns CDR1 MGHDK and CDR2 SYGVNS. V was pared by 3 bases and J by 6 bases, with 11 bases between. In DNA form, the CDR3 reads TGTGCCAGCAGTGATAGGCTAGTTCCCGGGGAGCTGTTTTTT. Protein product: CASSDRLVPGELFF.

V is TRBV28 and J is TRBJ2-2; D possibly corresponds to TRBD1 (6 bases). Germline CDR1 is MDHEN and CDR2 is SYDVKM. The ends were cut back, 10 bases at V and 5 bases at J, with 14 bases in the middle. The CDR3 extends over 13 amino acids. The CDR3 region has the DNA TGTGCCATACAAAGGACAGCAACCGGGGAGCTGTTTTTT. Translating gives CAIQRTATGELFF.

This chain connects TRBV3-1 (or the pseudogene TRBV3-2) to TRBJ1-3; D ambiguous. The ends were cut back, 4 bases at V and 7 bases at J, with 5 bases in the middle. The CDR3 sequence is 11 residues long. Germline values: CDR1 LGHDT, CDR2 YNNKEL (reference sequence). CDR3 in amino acids: CASSLLNTIYF. DNA of the CDR3: TGTGCCAGCAGCCTCTTGAACACCATATATTTT.

The genes are TRBV7-9 and TRBJ2-5, with 9 bases lining up with TRBD2. The germline V gene has CDR1 SEHNR and CDR2 FQNEAQ (reference sequence). CDR3 length equals 17 residues. Trimming at V came to 3 bases and at J to 3 bases, leaving 11 bases not matched to a gene. CDR3 protein: CASSLALGSGSEETQYF. CDR3 DNA sequence: TGTGCCAGCAGCTTGGCCCTTGGTAGCGGGAGCGAAGAGACCCAGTACTTC.

The chain combines TRBV6-6 with TRBJ2-1; D is uncertain. Germline assignment: CDR1 MNHNY and CDR2 SVGAGI (reference sequence). Trimming shortened V by 8 bases and J by 3 bases, and 5 bases separated the two germline ends. The CDR3 spans 11 residues. The CDR3 region is CASSNYNEQFF. The CDR3 coding sequence is TGTGCCAGCTCCAACTACAATGAGCAGTTCTTC.

The chain employs TRBV2 and TRBJ1-1; D may be TRBD1 (6 bases). This CDR3 has 12 residues. V was clipped by 5 bases and J by 11 bases, with 15 bases between them. CDR1 SNHLY and CDR2 FYNNEI come from the germline V gene. CDR3 in amino acids: CASSSDRSEAFF. CDR3 nucleotide sequence: TGTGCCAGCAGTTCGGACAGAAGTGAGGCTTTCTTT.

The rearrangement uses TRBV7-9 and TRBJ2-7, with TRBD2 identical over 9 bases. The CDR3 sequence is 15 residues long. Germline CDR1 and CDR2: SEHNR and FQNEAQ (reference sequence). V was pared by 0 bases and J by 5 bases, with 5 bases of the junction left unmatched. The CDR3 reads CASSLAAGGFHEQYF. Here the CDR3 DNA reads TGTGCCAGCAGCTTAGCGGCGGGAGGGTTTCACGAGCAGTACTTC.

The V call is TRBV7-3, the J call TRBJ2-5; 7 bases agree with TRBD2. Germline assignment: CDR1 SGHTA and CDR2 FQGTGA. The CDR3 length is 15 residues. The V segment lost 1 base and the J segment 5 bases; nucleotides outside the gene matches: 7. CDR3 sequence: CASSLSSSGVETQYF. As DNA, the CDR3 is TGTGCCAGCAGCTTAAGTTCCAGCGGGGTCGAGACCCAGTACTTC.

This clone was found once. The V gene is TRBV4-2, the J gene TRBJ2-7; D remains ambiguous. V was clipped by 4 bases and J by 2 bases, with 6 bases between them. The CDR3 totals 12 residues. Germline V CDR1 and CDR2: LGHNA, YNFKEQ. CDR3 amino acids: CASSPSPYEQYF. Written as DNA, the CDR3 is TGTGCCAGCAGCCCCTCCCCCTACGAGCAGTACTTC.

The chain is built from TRBV5-1 and TRBJ2-3; no definite D call. This CDR3 spans 13 amino acids. Germline-derived CDR1 and CDR2 are SGHRS and YFSETQ. V lost 2 bases to trimming and J lost 2 bases, with 6 bases between them. Written as DNA, the CDR3 is TGCGCCAGCAGCTTCCACTACACAGATACGCAGTATTTT. This translates into CASSFHYTDTQYF.

The chain recombines TRBV15 with TRBJ2-3; 9 positions agree with TRBD2. Unmatched junction bases numbered 10, after V lost 3 bases and J lost 3 bases. Germline V gene sequence: CDR1 LNHNV, CDR2 YYDKDF (reference sequence). This CDR3 has 17 amino acids. The CDR3 loop is CATSRWGAGGGTDTQYF. The CDR3, as DNA: TGTGCCACCAGCAGGTGGGGAGCGGGAGGTGGTACAGATACGCAGTATTTT.

The chain uses TRBV5-4 and TRBJ2-3; no reliable D call. Germline V lookup: CDR1 SGHNT, CDR2 YYREEE (reference sequence). Trimming cost V 3 bases and J 8 bases, with 16 bases left between them. There are 14 residues in the CDR3. The CDR3 sequence is CASSSNTEPATQYF. Here the CDR3 DNA reads TGTGCCAGCAGCTCGAACACGGAGCCAGCTACGCAGTATTTT.

This chain links TRBV28 with TRBJ1-3, with no clear D. The CDR3 sequence is 13 residues long. Germline V gives CDR1 MDHEN, CDR2 SYDVKM. The V and J ends lost 4 bases and 0 bases respectively, with 4 bases between them. CDR3 protein: CASSSGSGNTIYF. CDR3 DNA: TGTGCCAGCAGTTCAGGCTCTGGAAACACCATATATTTT.

The chain is built from TRBV7-8 and TRBJ2-2, with 8 bases matching TRBD2. This CDR3 spans 17 amino acids. The ends lost 2 bases at V and 9 bases at J; junction bases unmatched: 14. Germline loops: CDR1 SGHVS, CDR2 FQNEAQ. For the CDR3, the DNA is TGTGCCAGCAGCTTAAGATTGGTACCGGGGGGGGCCCGGGAGCTGTTTTTT. It translates to CASSLRLVPGGARELFF. The variable domain in full, completed from reference TRBV7-8 and TRBJ2-2, reads GAGVSQSPRYKVAKRGQDVALRCDPISGHVSLFWYQQALGQGPEFLTYFQNEAQLDKSGLPSDRFFAERPEGSVSTLKIQRTQQEDSAVYLCASSLRLVPGGARELFFGEGSRLTVL.

This clone was seen more than once but under ten times. The chain employs TRBV2 and TRBJ1-6; the D gene is possibly TRBD1 (5 bases). CDR1 and CDR2 from the germline V gene are SNHLY and FYNNEI. This CDR3 is 14 amino acids long. V dropped 6 bases and J dropped 7 bases, with 13 bases sitting between them. CDR3 amino acids: CASSTTGVNSPLHF. DNA of the CDR3: TGTGCCAGCAGCACAACGGGGGTAAATTCACCCCTCCACTTT.

The chain couples TRBV9 to TRBJ2-4; perhaps TRBD1 as D (5 bases). The ends were cut back, 4 bases at V and 3 bases at J, with 17 bases in the middle. CDR1 and CDR2 from the germline V gene are SGDLS and YYNGEE. This CDR3 is built from 16 residues. CDR3 nucleotides: TGTGCCAGCAGCCCGACAGTTTGGGAAGGCAAAAACATTCAGTACTTC. The encoded protein is CASSPTVWEGKNIQYF.

The chain has TRBV6-5 and TRBJ1-2; D unresolved. V lost 6 bases, J lost 2 bases, and 10 bases lay in between. The CDR3 has 13 residues. Germline CDR1 MNHEY, CDR2 SVGAGI. Here the CDR3 reads CASRLTENYGYTF. DNA for the CDR3: TGTGCCAGCAGACTTACAGAAAACTATGGCTACACCTTC.

The V call is TRBV21-1, the J call TRBJ2-7; TRBD1 is taken as the D call from the table, unchecked against the DNA. TRBV21-1 is recorded as a pseudogene. The length of the CDR3 is 17 residues. CDR3 DNA sequence: TGTGCCAGCATCGGACAGATTAACCACTCCAAGACCTACGAGCAGTACTTC. Translation gives CASIGQINHSKTYEQYF.

The gene calls are TRBV9 and TRBJ1-1; TRBD1 might be the D (6 bases). The germline gives CDR1 SGDLS, CDR2 YYNGEE. The length of the CDR3 is 14 residues. V shed 0 bases and J shed 5 bases, with 11 bases lying between them. CDR3 nucleotides: TGTGCCAGCAGCGTAGACCAGGGGCGGACTGAAGCTTTCTTT. Translating it yields CASSVDQGRTEAFF. Drawing the rest from reference TRBV9 and TRBJ1-1, the complete variable domain is DSGVTQTPKHLITATGQRVTLRCSPRSGDLSVYWYQQSLDQGLQFLIQYYNGEERAKGNILERFSAQQFPDLHSELNLSSLELGDSALYFCASSVDQGRTEAFFGQGTRLTVV.